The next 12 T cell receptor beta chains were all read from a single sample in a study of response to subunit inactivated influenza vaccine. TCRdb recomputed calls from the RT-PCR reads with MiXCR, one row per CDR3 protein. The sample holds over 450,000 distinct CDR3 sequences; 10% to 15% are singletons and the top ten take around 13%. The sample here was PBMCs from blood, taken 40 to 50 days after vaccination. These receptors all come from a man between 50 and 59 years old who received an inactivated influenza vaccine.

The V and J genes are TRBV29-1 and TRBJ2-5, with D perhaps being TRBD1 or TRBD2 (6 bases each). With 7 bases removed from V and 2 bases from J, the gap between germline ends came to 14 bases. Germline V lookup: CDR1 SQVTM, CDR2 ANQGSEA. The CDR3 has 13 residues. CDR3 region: CSAPEGGQETQYF. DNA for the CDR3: TGCAGCGCCCCCGAGGGGGGACAAGAGACCCAGTACTTC.

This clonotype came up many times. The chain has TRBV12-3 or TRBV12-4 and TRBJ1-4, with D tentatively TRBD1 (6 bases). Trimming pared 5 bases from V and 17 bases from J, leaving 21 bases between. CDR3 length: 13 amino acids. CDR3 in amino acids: CASSPRGGGRNFF. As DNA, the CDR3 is TGTGCCAGCAGTCCCCGGGGGGGCGGGCGAAACTTTTTT.

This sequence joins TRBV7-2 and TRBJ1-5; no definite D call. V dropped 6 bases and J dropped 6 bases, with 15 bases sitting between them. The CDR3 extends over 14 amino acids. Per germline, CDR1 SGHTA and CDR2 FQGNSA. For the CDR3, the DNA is TGTGCCAGCAGTGGTATAAAGGGCTCTCAGCCCCAGCATTTT. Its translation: CASSGIKGSQPQHF.

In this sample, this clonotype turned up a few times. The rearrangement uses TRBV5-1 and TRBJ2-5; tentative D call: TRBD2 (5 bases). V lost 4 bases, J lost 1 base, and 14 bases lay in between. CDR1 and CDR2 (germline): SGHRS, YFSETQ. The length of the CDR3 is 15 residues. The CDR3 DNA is TGCGCCAGCAGCAATCCCGGACTTGGCCAAGAGACCCAGTACTTC. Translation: CASSNPGLGQETQYF.

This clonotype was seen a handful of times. CDR3 in amino acids: CASTDRGGQGLQFF. The CDR3 nucleotides are TGTGCCAGCACCGACAGGGGAGGGCAGGGATTGCAGTTCTTC. The chain carries TRBV6-1 and TRBJ2-1; D possibly corresponds to TRBD1 (8 bases). Trimming took 7 bases from V and 12 from J, leaving 22 bases between them. Germline values: CDR1 MNHNS, CDR2 SASEGT. The CDR3 runs to 14 residues.

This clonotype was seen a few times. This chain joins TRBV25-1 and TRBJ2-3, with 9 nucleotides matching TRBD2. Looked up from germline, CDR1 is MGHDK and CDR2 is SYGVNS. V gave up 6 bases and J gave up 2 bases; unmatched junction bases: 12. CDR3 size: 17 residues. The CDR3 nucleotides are TGTGCCAGCAGCCCAAGTTGGATAGCGGGAGACACAGATACGCAGTATTTT. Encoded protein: CASSPSWIAGDTDTQYF. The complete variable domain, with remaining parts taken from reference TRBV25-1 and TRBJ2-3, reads EADIYQTPRYLVIGTGKKITLECSQTMGHDKMYWYQQDPGMELHLIHYSYGVNSTEKGDLSSESTVSRIRTEHFPLTLESARPSHTSQYLCASSPSWIAGDTDTQYFGPGTRLTVL.

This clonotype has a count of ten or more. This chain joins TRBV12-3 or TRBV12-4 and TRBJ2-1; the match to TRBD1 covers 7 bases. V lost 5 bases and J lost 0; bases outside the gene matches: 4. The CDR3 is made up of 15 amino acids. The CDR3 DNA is TGTGCCAGCAGTCCCGAGGGGGCCTCCTACAATGAGCAGTTCTTC. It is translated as CASSPEGASYNEQFF.

The CDR3 protein is CASSPKDRGHGGYGYTF. The CDR3 DNA is TGTGCCAGCAGCCCGAAGGACAGGGGGCACGGGGGCTACGGCTACACCTTC. The rearrangement uses TRBV7-2 and TRBJ1-2, with TRBD1 matching 11 bases. This CDR3 is 17 amino acids long. Losses at the gene ends were 5 bases for V and 8 bases for J; bases not matched to a gene: 16. Germline V gives CDR1 SGHTA, CDR2 FQGNSA.

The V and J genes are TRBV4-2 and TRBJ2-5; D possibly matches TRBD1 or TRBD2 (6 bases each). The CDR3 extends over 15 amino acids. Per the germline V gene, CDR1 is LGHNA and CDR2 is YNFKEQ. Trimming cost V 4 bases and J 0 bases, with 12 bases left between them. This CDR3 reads CASSPRRGYQETQYF. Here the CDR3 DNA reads TGTGCCAGCAGCCCCAGGAGGGGGTACCAAGAGACCCAGTACTTC.

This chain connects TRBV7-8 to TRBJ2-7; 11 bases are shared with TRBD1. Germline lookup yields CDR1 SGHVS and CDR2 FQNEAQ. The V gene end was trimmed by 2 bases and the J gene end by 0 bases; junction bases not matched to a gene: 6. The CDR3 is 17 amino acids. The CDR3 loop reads CASSLYGQGANSYEQYF. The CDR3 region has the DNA TGTGCCAGCAGCTTATACGGACAGGGGGCCAACTCCTACGAGCAGTACTTC.

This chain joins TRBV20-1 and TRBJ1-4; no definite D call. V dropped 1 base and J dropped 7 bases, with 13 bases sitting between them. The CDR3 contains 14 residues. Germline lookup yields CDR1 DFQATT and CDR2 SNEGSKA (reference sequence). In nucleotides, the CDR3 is TGCAGTGCTAGAGTTTTCCAAAAGGGTGAAAAACTGTTTTTT. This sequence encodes CSARVFQKGEKLFF.

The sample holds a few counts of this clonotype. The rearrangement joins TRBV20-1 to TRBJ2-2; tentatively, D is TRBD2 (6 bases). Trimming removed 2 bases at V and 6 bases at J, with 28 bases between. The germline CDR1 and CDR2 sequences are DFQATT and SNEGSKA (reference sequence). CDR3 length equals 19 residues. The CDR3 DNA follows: TGCAGTGCTAGAAGTTTTGGTAGCGGATTCCCACGGCTGCCCGGGGAGCTGTTTTTT. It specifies CSARSFGSGFPRLPGELFF.